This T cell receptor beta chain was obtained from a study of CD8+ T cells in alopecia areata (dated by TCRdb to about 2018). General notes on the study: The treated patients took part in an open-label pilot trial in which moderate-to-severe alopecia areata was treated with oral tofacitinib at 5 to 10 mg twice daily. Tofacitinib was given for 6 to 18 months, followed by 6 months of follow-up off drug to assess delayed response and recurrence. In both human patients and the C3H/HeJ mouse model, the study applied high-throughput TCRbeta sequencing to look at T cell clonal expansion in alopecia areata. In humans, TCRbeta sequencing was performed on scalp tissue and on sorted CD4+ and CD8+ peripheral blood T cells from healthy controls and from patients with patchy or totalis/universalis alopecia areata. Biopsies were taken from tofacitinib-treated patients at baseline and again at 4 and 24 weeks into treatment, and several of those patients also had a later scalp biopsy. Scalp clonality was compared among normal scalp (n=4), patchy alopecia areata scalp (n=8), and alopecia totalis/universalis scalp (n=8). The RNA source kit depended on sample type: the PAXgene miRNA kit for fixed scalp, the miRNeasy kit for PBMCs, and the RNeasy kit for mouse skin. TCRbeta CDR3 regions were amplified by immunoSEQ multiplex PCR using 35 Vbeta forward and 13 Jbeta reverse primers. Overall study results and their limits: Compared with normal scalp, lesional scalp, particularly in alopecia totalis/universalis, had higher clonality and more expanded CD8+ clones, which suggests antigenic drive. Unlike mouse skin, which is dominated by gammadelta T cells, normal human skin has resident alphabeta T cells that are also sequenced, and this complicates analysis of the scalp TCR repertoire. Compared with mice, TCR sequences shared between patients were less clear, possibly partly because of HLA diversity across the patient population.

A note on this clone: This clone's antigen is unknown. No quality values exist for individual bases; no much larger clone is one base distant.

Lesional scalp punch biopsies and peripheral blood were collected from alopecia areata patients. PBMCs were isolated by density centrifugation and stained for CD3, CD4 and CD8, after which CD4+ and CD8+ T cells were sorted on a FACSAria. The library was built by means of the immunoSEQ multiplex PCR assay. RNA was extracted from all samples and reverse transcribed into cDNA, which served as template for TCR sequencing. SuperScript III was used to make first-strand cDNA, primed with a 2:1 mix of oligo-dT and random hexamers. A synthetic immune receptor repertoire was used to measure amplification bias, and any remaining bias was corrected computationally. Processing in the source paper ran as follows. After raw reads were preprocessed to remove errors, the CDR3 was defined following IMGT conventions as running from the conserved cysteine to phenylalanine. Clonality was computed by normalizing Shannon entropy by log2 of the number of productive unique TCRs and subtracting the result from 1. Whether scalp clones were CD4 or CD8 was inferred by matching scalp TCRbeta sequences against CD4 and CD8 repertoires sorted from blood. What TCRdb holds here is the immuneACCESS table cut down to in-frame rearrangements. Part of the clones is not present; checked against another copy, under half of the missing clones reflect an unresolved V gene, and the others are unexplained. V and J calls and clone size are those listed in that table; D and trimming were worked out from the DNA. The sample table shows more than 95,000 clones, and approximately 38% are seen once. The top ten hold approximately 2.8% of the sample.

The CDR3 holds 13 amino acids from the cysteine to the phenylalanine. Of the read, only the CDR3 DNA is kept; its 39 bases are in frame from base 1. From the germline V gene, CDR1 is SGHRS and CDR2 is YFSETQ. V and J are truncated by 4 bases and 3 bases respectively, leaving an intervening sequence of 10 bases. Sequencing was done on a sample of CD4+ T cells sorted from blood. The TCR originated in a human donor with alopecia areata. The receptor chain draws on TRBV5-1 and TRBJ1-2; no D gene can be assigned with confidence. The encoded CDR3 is CASSVSHDYGYTF. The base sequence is TGCGCCAGCAGCGTATCCCATGACTATGGCTACACCTTC.